The clone carrying this T cell receptor (beta chain) turned up a few times. Antigen specificity is unknown. The sample is drawn from a study of T-cell reconstitution after alpha-beta-depleted transplantation in children. Study-wide results and caveats: Reported findings indicate that, about two months after transplant, alpha-beta T cells came from several hundred expanded clones, which were derived from non-depleted graft cells. Certain patients had high TCRbeta diversity at day 60, and it came from recipient T cells and thymic progenitors that survived.

From germline, CDR1 is SEHNR and CDR2 FQNEAQ (reference sequence). CDR3 length: 16 amino acids. V gave up 5 bases and J gave up 4 bases; unmatched junction bases: 9. Preparing the TCRbeta library involved the use of unique molecular identifiers. MiXCR, applied by TCRdb to the PCR reads, yields one record per CDR3 protein. The sample records 900,000 or so distinct CDR3 sequences, approximately 15% being singletons. This receptor was identified in a male patient aged 5 to 17 who had a stem cell transplant for acute lymphoblastic leukemia, so the T cells may come from the graft donor. The chain joins TRBV7-9 to TRBJ2-4, with 9 bases matching TRBD1. Material: PBMCs, mostly from graft donor cells, obtained 360 days after TCRalphabeta/CD19-depleted stem cell transplant. CDR3 nucleotide sequence: TGTGCCAGCAGCGTAACCACCGGGACAGGGAAAAACATTCAGTACTTC. This translates into CASSVTTGTGKNIQYF.